These 19 T cell receptor beta chains were sequenced from one sample in a study of chemoradiotherapy in HPV16-positive cancers. Method: immunoSEQ multiplex PCR; TCRdb's copy keeps in-frame clones and lacks some. Altogether about 15,000 clones are present, about four fifths being singletons, with the ten largest covering roughly a tenth. The sample was collected from a patient who underwent chemoradiotherapy. The receptor set was obtained from a human donor with HPV-associated anogenital cancer.

V gene TRBV15 combines with J gene TRBJ1-5; a possible D gene is TRBD1 (5 bases). Trimming stripped 1 base from V and 3 bases from J, with 10 bases between. This CDR3 is built from 15 residues. CDR1 LNHNV and CDR2 YYDKDF come from the germline V gene (reference sequence). CDR3 sequence reads: CATSRGGDFNQPQHF. The CDR3 nucleotides are TGTGCCACCAGCAGAGGAGGGGACTTCAATCAGCCCCAGCATTTT.

This chain connects TRBV28 to TRBJ1-2; 11 positions agree with TRBD1. V dropped 7 bases and J dropped 5; count of bases not matched to a gene: 15. The CDR3 runs 17 residues. CDR1 is MDHEN and CDR2 is SYDVKM in the germline V gene. For the CDR3, the DNA is TGTGCCAGCACCAGCCAGGACAGGGGGCGGGGAGGGTATGGCTACACCTTC. As protein: CASTSQDRGRGGYGYTF.

The gene calls are TRBV5-1 and TRBJ2-7; D possibly corresponds to TRBD2 (5 bases). Germline V gives CDR1 SGHRS, CDR2 YFSETQ. V was shortened by 3 bases and J by 3 bases, with 16 bases between the two germline ends. CDR3 size: 15 residues. This chain's CDR3 is CASSSGLGHFYEQYF. The CDR3 DNA reads as TGCGCCAGCAGCTCTGGACTCGGGCACTTCTACGAGCAGTACTTC.

This chain connects TRBV5-6 to TRBJ2-3; 13 bases fit TRBD2. V trimming: 7 bases; J trimming: 5 bases; junction bases outside the gene matches: 16. This CDR3 has 18 amino acids. The V gene's germline CDR1 is SGHDT and CDR2 YYEEEE. The CDR3 protein is CASGPKGLAGVGRDTQYF. CDR3 bases: TGTGCCAGCGGGCCTAAAGGACTAGCGGGAGTTGGTAGAGATACGCAGTATTTT.

This clone showed up just a few times. The chain has TRBV27 and TRBJ1-3, with D hard to call. The germline V gene has CDR1 MNHEY and CDR2 SMNVEV (reference sequence). This CDR3 region has 11 residues. V lost 5 bases and J 7 bases, leaving 6 bases between the germline ends. The CDR3 spells CASSPRNTIYF. As DNA, the CDR3 is TGTGCCAGCAGTCCAAGGAACACCATATATTTT.

DNA of the CDR3: TGCAGCGTGGGGGGGGTCAGGGGGCACCTTAACTATGGCTACACCTTC. Amino acids: CSVGGVRGHLNYGYTF. The chain is built from TRBV29-1 and TRBJ1-2; 8 positions agree with TRBD1. The CDR3 consists of 16 residues. V trimming: 6 bases; J trimming: 1 base; junction bases outside the gene matches: 13. Per the germline V gene, CDR1 is SQVTM and CDR2 is ANQGSEA. The whole variable domain, filled in from reference TRBV29-1 and TRBJ1-2, reads SAVISQKPSRDICQRGTSLTIQCQVDSQVTMMFWYRQQPGQSLTLIATANQGSEATYESGFVIDKFPISRPNLTFSTLTVSNMSPEDSSIYLCSVGGVRGHLNYGYTFGSGTRLTVV.

The chain has TRBV5-6 and TRBJ2-7, with D perhaps TRBD1 or TRBD2 (5 bases each). The germline V gene encodes CDR1 SGHDT and CDR2 YYEEEE. The CDR3 totals 13 residues. V gave up 4 bases and J gave up 7 bases, with 15 bases separating them. CDR3 loop: CASSPGDHWEQYF. The CDR3 coding sequence is TGTGCCAGCAGCCCCGGGGACCACTGGGAGCAGTACTTC.

J is TRBJ2-7 and V is TRBV27; the match to TRBD1 covers 10 bases. The V and J ends lost 0 bases and 0 bases, in that order; junction bases with no gene match: 8. CDR3 length: 18 residues. CDR1 and CDR2 from the germline V gene are MNHEY and SMNVEV (reference sequence). The CDR3 DNA is TGTGCCAGCAGTTTATCGATTATGGGGACAGGGGTCTCCTACGAGCAGTACTTC. Translating it yields CASSLSIMGTGVSYEQYF.

V is TRBV11-2 and J is TRBJ1-1; D not certain. Germline V CDR1 and CDR2: SGHAT, FQNNGV. The V gene lost 10 bases and the J gene lost 5 bases, with 14 bases spanning the gap. This CDR3 has 12 amino acids. In DNA form, the CDR3 reads TGTGCCACCTCAGAAGGGCGGACTGAAGCTTTCTTT. It yields the protein CATSEGRTEAFF.

The V gene is TRBV19, the J gene TRBJ2-1; TRBD2 matches at 9 bases. This CDR3 has 18 residues. Germline CDR1 and CDR2: LNHDA and SQIVND (reference sequence). V gave up 6 bases and J gave up 10 bases; unmatched junction bases: 22. The CDR3 nucleotides are TGTGCCAGTAGGCCTCCGGTGGGGCGGGAGGGCAGTTGGCGAGAGCAGTTCTTC. Amino acids: CASRPPVGREGSWREQFF.

The rearrangement links TRBV7-9 to TRBJ1-6; D is unclear. Trimming pared 1 base from V and 7 bases from J, leaving 11 bases between. The CDR3 loop spans 15 amino acids. Germline CDR1 SEHNR, CDR2 FQNEAQ (reference sequence). CDR3 sequence: CASSLVAAHNSPLHF. CDR3 bases: TGTGCCAGCAGCTTAGTGGCGGCCCACAATTCACCCCTCCACTTT.

V gene TRBV5-1 combines with J gene TRBJ2-7; the D gene could be TRBD1 or TRBD2 (5 bases each). The CDR3 spans 15 residues. In germline, CDR1 is SGHRS, CDR2 YFSETQ. Trimming removed 0 bases from V and 4 bases from J, with 14 bases in between. CDR3: CASSLAGAESYEQYF. As DNA, the CDR3 is TGCGCCAGCAGCTTGGCCGGGGCCGAATCTTACGAGCAGTACTTC.

This clone was recorded only once. This rearrangement joins TRBV2 to TRBJ2-1, with D perhaps assigned TRBD1 or TRBD2 (5 bases each). Germline assignment: CDR1 SNHLY and CDR2 FYNNEI. This CDR3 region has 15 residues. V gave up 8 bases and J gave up 1 base, with 15 bases separating them. CDR3: CASSRGRASYNEQFF. The CDR3 nucleotides are TGTGCCAGCTCGAGGGGCAGGGCGTCCTACAATGAGCAGTTCTTC.

This rearrangement joins TRBV7-8 to TRBJ1-2; perhaps TRBD1 as D (5 bases). The CDR3 runs 16 residues. The ends were cut back, 1 base at V and 4 bases at J, with 16 bases in the middle. Germline loops: CDR1 SGHVS, CDR2 FQNEAQ. The CDR3 protein is CASSLVGSGRIYGYTF. CDR3 sequence (DNA): TGTGCCAGCAGCTTAGTCGGTTCGGGACGAATCTATGGCTACACCTTC.

V gene TRBV15 combines with J gene TRBJ1-2; perhaps TRBD1 as D (6 bases). CDR3 length: 16 residues. The ends were cut back, 0 bases at V and 4 bases at J, with 15 bases in the middle. Germline V gives CDR1 LNHNV, CDR2 YYDKDF (reference sequence). The CDR3 loop is CATSRDRRGGGYGYTF. The CDR3 coding sequence is TGTGCCACCAGCAGAGATCGGAGGGGGGGAGGCTATGGCTACACCTTC.

This chain joins TRBV7-3 and TRBJ2-1; 10 nucleotides match TRBD2. The CDR3 consists of 16 residues. Per the germline V gene, CDR1 is SGHTA and CDR2 is FQGTGA. V shed 5 bases and J 2 bases; nucleotides not matched to a gene: 6. The CDR3: CASSQSSGRAYNEQFF. The CDR3 nucleotides are TGTGCCAGCAGCCAGTCAAGCGGGAGGGCCTACAATGAGCAGTTCTTC.

This clone has a handful of counts. The chain carries TRBV27 and TRBJ1-2; 8 bases match TRBD1. The ends lost 1 base at V and 7 bases at J; junction bases unmatched: 8. Germline assignment: CDR1 MNHEY and CDR2 SMNVEV (reference sequence). This CDR3 comprises 15 residues. The CDR3 reads CASSLFQGAYLGYTF. CDR3 DNA: TGTGCCAGCAGTTTATTCCAGGGGGCTTATCTTGGCTACACCTTC.

V gene TRBV27 combines with J gene TRBJ2-3; 7 bases are a match to TRBD2. There are 15 residues in the CDR3. Germline CDR1 is MNHEY and CDR2 is SMNVEV (reference sequence). The trim removed 5 bases at V and 1 base at J, leaving 6 bases unmatched. The CDR3: CASSRGERGTDTQYF. CDR3 sequence (DNA): TGTGCCAGCAGTCGGGGGGAGAGGGGCACAGATACGCAGTATTTT.

This sequence joins TRBV11-3 and TRBJ1-3; the D gene is possibly TRBD1 (5 bases). CDR3 length equals 15 residues. The ends were cut back, 6 bases at V and 4 bases at J, with 16 bases in the middle. The germline V gene has CDR1 SGHNT and CDR2 YENEEA. This chain's CDR3 is CASSLGDLSGNTIYF. The DNA for the CDR3 is TGTGCCAGCAGTTTGGGGGATCTCTCCGGAAACACCATATATTTT.